A selection of T cell receptor beta chains follows, all from one sample in a study of cytotoxic CD8 clonotypes in ibrutinib-treated CLL. Generated by immunoSEQ multiplex PCR, the TCRdb table keeps only in-frame clones and is missing some. The table has 200,000 to 250,000 clones, 60% to 75% seen once; the top ten hold 15%. Sequenced material: PBMCs, taken after 24 months of ibrutinib treatment. These receptors all come from a human donor with chronic lymphocytic leukemia. Both conserved end residues are trimmed from each CDR3.

v_call,j_call,cdr3_aa
TRBV29-1,TRBJ2-7,SVVGLSYEQY
TRBV28,TRBJ2-5,ASSRPGRVPAVYGREGRETQY
TRBV7-9,TRBJ2-7,ASSTSGPGYEQY
TRBV7-3,TRBJ2-7,ASSLIHGSYEQY
TRBV5-1,TRBJ2-7,ASSLGTRNEQY
TRBV5-1,TRBJ1-1,ASSLGQGARTEAF
TRBV29-1,TRBJ1-5,SVVEFGWNQPQH
TRBV4-3,TRBJ1-1,ASSQDRRGNTEAF
TRBV5-1,TRBJ2-1,ASSPLASSYNEQF
TRBV15,TRBJ2-7,ATSRGLALGEQY
TRBV27,TRBJ2-1,ASSLYVSVSDEQF
TRBV28,TRBJ2-7,ASSNGGGGNEQY
TRBV4-1,TRBJ2-4,ASSPGGLAKNIQY
TRBV2,TRBJ2-7,ASSDLGLSNYEQY
TRBV10-3,TRBJ2-3,AIKGLAGPIGDGDTQY
TRBV6-5,TRBJ2-3,ASATGGPVNTQY
TRBV2,TRBJ2-5,ASSLGGLADQETQY
TRBV5-1,TRBJ2-7,ASSLVLAGVLAEQY
TRBV28,TRBJ2-5,ASSVPQGGETQY
TRBV11-2,TRBJ1-2,ASSLEQTTIYGYT
TRBV11-1,TRBJ2-1,ASTPRQENYNEQF
TRBV28,TRBJ2-6,ASQTQTGFLRVLT
TRBV6-1,TRBJ1-3,ASSELFLSSGNTIY
TRBV28,TRBJ2-1,ASSTFLVRTGGNEQF
TRBV4-1,TRBJ2-7,ASSQSGEGRAHEQY
TRBV6-5,TRBJ2-2,ASSYSGQGTGELF
TRBV5-1,TRBJ2-1,ASSSQGNNEQF
TRBV28,TRBJ1-2,ASRGTGIIGYT
TRBV7-3,TRBJ2-2,ASSLSDTGELF
TRBV10-1,TRBJ1-1,ASSESGQGLQAF
TRBV29-1,TRBJ2-1,SVDTGVNEQF
TRBV25-1,TRBJ2-3,ASSGGTSLDTQY
TRBV29-1,TRBJ1-5,SVGTDSNQPQH
TRBV4-3,TRBJ2-1,ASSQDWTSGVYNEQF
TRBV7-9,TRBJ2-7,ASSSFDEQY
TRBV11-2,TRBJ1-2,ASRGSSNYGYT
TRBV18,TRBJ2-7,ASSPVPSGNSYEQY
TRBV11-2,TRBJ2-7,ASSLVGQDYEQY
TRBV10-3,TRBJ2-2,AISVGLAGDTGELF
TRBV6-5,TRBJ2-1,ASSSGQRHSGEQF
TRBV7-3,TRBJ2-7,ASSLGTGGAYEQY
TRBV4-2,TRBJ2-7,ASSQGTSGSRYEQY
TRBV5-4,TRBJ2-1,ASSSPERSYNEQF
TRBV28,TRBJ2-5,ASSLQDPRGSQY
TRBV27,TRBJ2-3,ASSPTPGLGGDTQY
TRBV30,TRBJ2-7,AWRGTSSAGVQY
TRBV4-2,TRBJ2-1,ASSSSLGSGGEQF
TRBV2,TRBJ2-3,ASSTSTDTQY
TRBV19,TRBJ2-3,ASSPVDSSTDTQY
TRBV9,TRBJ2-2,ASSVGPGLGTGELF
TRBV18,TRBJ1-5,ASSPGQGNQPQH
TRBV18,TRBJ1-2,ASSPSFWGGMDYGYT
TRBV4-1,TRBJ2-1,ARGLADGVPDGCSYNEQF